This T cell receptor beta chain was retrieved from a study of shared clonotypes between healthy human individuals. This CDR3 comprises 15 residues. Germline-derived CDR1 and CDR2 are LNHDA and SQIVND (reference sequence). V lost 5 bases, J lost 4 bases, and 8 bases stayed unmatched. Regarding this clone: Other nucleotide sequences in the sample specify the same CDR3.

Assay: immunoSEQ multiplex PCR; the TCRdb copy retains only in-frame clones and omits some. The sample consists of 850,000 to 1,200,000 clones, approximately 68% of them appearing once. The chain recombines TRBV19 with TRBJ1-5, with 7 bases fitting TRBD1. The source of this sequence is a young man in good health. What was sequenced was memory CD4+ T cells sorted from blood. This sample's subset: CD45RA-negative fraction. CDR3 loop: CASSSSGTANQPQHF. In DNA form, the CDR3 reads TGTGCCAGTAGTTCCTCCGGGACAGCTAATCAGCCCCAGCATTTT.